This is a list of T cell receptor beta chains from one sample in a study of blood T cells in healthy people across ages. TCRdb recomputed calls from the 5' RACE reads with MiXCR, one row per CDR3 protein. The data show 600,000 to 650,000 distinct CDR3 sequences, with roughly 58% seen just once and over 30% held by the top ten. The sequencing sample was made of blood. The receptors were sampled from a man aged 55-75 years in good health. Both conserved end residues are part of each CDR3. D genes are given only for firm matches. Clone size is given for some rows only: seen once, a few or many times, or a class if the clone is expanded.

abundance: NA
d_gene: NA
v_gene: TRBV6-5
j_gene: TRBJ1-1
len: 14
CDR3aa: CASSLSALNTEAFF
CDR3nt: TGTGCCAGCAGCCTTTCTGCCTTGAACACTGAAGCTTTCTTT

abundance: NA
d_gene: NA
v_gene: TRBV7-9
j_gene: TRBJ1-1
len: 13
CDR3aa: CASSTQQGTEAFF
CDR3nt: TGTGCCAGCAGCACACAACAGGGTACTGAAGCTTTCTTT

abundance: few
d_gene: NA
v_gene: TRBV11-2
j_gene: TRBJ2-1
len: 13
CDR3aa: CASARGLGNEQFF
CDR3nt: TGTGCCAGCGCACGGGGGTTGGGCAATGAGCAGTTCTTC

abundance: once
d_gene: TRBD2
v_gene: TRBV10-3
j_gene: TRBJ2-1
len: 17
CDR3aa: CAISESRSGSSYNEQFF
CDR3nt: TGTGCCATCAGTGAGTCCCGAAGCGGGAGCTCCTACAATGAGCAGTTCTTC

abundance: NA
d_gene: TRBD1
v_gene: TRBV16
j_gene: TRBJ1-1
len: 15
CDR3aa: CASSWFGTGEAEAFF
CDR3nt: TGTGCCAGCAGCTGGTTTGGGACAGGGGAGGCTGAAGCTTTCTTT

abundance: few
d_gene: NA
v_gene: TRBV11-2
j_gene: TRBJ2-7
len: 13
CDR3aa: CASSSRDTYEQYF
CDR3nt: TGTGCCAGCAGCTCCCGGGACACCTACGAGCAGTACTTC

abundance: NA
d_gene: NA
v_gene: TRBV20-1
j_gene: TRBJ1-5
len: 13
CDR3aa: CSTPLGGGQPQHF
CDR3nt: TGCAGTACTCCGTTGGGGGGAGGACAGCCCCAGCATTTT

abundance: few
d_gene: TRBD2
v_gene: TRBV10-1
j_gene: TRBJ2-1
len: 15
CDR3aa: CASSEGLAGGYEQFF
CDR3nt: TGCGCCAGCAGTGAGGGACTAGCGGGGGGTTATGAGCAGTTCTTC

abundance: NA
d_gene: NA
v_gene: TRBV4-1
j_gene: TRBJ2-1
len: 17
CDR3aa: CASSQDWAGASYNEQFF
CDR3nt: TGCGCCAGCAGCCAAGATTGGGCGGGGGCTAGCTACAATGAGCAGTTCTTC

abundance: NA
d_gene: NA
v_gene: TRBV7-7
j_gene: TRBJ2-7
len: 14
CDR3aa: CASSLGRGPGEQYF
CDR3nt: TGTGCCAGCAGCTTAGGGCGGGGGCCGGGCGAGCAGTACTTC

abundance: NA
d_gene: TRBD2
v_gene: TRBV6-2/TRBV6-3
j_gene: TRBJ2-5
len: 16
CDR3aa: CASSYSRGGAGETQYF
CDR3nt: TGTGCCAGCAGTTACTCCCGCGGGGGGGCCGGGGAGACCCAGTACTTC

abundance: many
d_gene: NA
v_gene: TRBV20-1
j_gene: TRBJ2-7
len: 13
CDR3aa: CSARGEYSYEQYF
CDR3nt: TGCAGTGCTAGAGGAGAATATTCCTACGAGCAGTACTTC

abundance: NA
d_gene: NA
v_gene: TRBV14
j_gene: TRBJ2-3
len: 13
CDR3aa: CASSQDLGNPQYF
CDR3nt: TGTGCCAGCAGCCAAGATTTGGGGAATCCGCAGTATTTT

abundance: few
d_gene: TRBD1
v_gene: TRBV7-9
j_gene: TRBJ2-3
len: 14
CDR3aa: CASSPGTATDTQYF
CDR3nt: TGTGCCAGCAGCCCTGGGACAGCCACAGATACGCAGTATTTT

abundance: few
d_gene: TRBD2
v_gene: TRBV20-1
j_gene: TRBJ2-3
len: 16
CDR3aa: CSASPTSGGPTDTQYF
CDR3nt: TGCAGTGCTAGCCCGACTAGCGGGGGACCCACAGATACGCAGTATTTT

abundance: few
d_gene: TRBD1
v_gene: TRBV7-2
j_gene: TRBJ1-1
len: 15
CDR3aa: CASSPRDRGDTEAFF
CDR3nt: TGTGCCAGCAGCCCCCGGGACAGGGGGGACACTGAAGCTTTCTTT

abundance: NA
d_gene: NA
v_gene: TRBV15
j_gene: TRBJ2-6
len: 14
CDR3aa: CATSLISGANVLTF
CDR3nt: TGTGCCACCAGCCTGATCTCTGGGGCCAACGTCCTGACTTTC

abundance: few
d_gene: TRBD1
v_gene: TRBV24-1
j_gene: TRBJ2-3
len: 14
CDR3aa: CATSGPEGGQVWYF
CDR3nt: TGTGCCACCAGTGGCCCGGAAGGGGGACAGGTTTGGTATTTT

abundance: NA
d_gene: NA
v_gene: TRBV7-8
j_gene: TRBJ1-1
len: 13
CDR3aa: CASSLAGYPEAFF
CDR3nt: TGTGCCAGCAGCTTAGCAGGGTATCCTGAAGCTTTCTTT

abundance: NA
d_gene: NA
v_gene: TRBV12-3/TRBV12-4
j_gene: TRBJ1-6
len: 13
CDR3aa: CTSSSTDNSPLHF
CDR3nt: TGTACCAGCAGTTCAACAGATAATTCACCCCTCCACTTT

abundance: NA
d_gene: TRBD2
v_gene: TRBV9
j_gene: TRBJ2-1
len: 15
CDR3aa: CASSSSGGSGNEQFF
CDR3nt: TGTGCCAGCAGCTCTAGCGGGGGGTCTGGCAATGAGCAGTTCTTC